A single sample is the source of the 28 T cell receptor beta chains below, sequenced in a study of CD8+CD57+ T cells in acquired aplastic anemia. It was genomic DNA that served as the template for profiling TCR beta VDJ and CDR3. TCRdb re-called the reads through MiXCR, storing one row per CDR3 protein. In the table there are about 160,000 distinct CDR3 sequences, around 40% of which are singletons. Sequencing was carried out using sorted CD4+, CD8+, or CD8+CD57+ T cells (not recorded which) from PBMCs. These receptors all come from a human donor in good health.

This chain uses TRBV20-1 with TRBJ2-3, with D possibly matching TRBD2 (6 bases). Trimming removed 7 bases at V and 0 bases at J, with 20 bases between. The CDR3 totals 16 residues. Per the germline V gene, CDR1 is DFQATT and CDR2 is SNEGSKA (reference sequence). Here the CDR3 reads CSVLNSPGTSTDTQYF. CDR3 sequence (DNA): TGCAGTGTCCTCAATTCTCCCGGGACTAGCACAGATACGCAGTATTTT.

This chain connects TRBV29-1 to TRBJ2-7; no definite D call. The V gene's germline CDR1 is SQVTM and CDR2 ANQGSEA. This CDR3 is built from 10 residues. The ends were cut back, 7 bases at V and 4 bases at J, with 8 bases in the middle. The CDR3 DNA is TGCAGCGCTGCCCAGTACGAGCAGTACTTC. Translation: CSAAQYEQYF.

The chain has TRBV20-1 and TRBJ1-1; 7 bases match TRBD1. This CDR3 has 14 amino acids. V lost 3 bases and J lost 0; bases outside the gene matches: 4. In germline, CDR1 is DFQATT, CDR2 SNEGSKA (reference sequence). Here the CDR3 DNA reads TGCAGTGCTAGGGATGGGACAGTGAACACTGAAGCTTTCTTT. Translating it yields CSARDGTVNTEAFF.

The chain recombines TRBV12-3 or TRBV12-4 with TRBJ1-5; tentatively, D is TRBD1 (5 bases). Trimming left V 2 bases short and J 3 bases short, with 14 bases between. CDR3 length: 16 amino acids. The CDR3 loop is CASSLWGVENNQPQHF. In DNA form, the CDR3 reads TGTGCCAGCAGTTTATGGGGGGTTGAAAACAATCAGCCCCAGCATTTT.

In its sample, this clonotype was seen a few times. The rearrangement links TRBV30 to TRBJ1-2; D possibly corresponds to TRBD1 (5 bases). Germline CDR1 is GTSNPN and CDR2 is SVGIG (reference sequence). V shed 1 base and J shed 7 bases, with 19 bases lying between them. The CDR3 sequence is 15 residues long. The CDR3 reads CAWSGPLDSGRGYTF. DNA of the CDR3: TGTGCCTGGAGTGGCCCTCTCGATTCGGGACGTGGCTACACCTTC.

Points on this clonotype: This may be a read error: a much more frequent sequence differs by one nucleotide. V gene TRBV20-1 combines with J gene TRBJ1-1, with 9 bases that match TRBD1. Germline V lookup: CDR1 DFQATT, CDR2 SNEGSKA (reference sequence). This CDR3 has 15 amino acids. Unmatched junction bases numbered 4, after V lost 1 base and J lost 1 base. The CDR3 nucleotides read TGCAGTGCTAGAGGACAGGGGGGGTCGAACACTGAAGCTTTCTTT. Its translation is CSARGQGGSNTEAFF.

The chain carries TRBV2 and TRBJ1-1, with D unresolved. The length of the CDR3 is 14 residues. V lost 8 bases and J 4 bases, leaving 17 bases between the germline ends. In germline, CDR1 is SNHLY, CDR2 FYNNEI. The CDR3 DNA sequence: TGTGCCAGCGCTCCTAGGGAGGGCTTCACTGAAGCTTTCTTT. Amino acid sequence: CASAPREGFTEAFF.

This clonotype was recorded at least ten times. The rearrangement uses TRBV20-1 and TRBJ2-5; D is unresolved. This CDR3 is 13 amino acids long. Germline loops: CDR1 DFQATT, CDR2 SNEGSKA (reference sequence). Trimming took 1 base from V and 4 from J, leaving 10 bases between them. CDR3 sequence: CSARAIGGETQYF. In DNA, the CDR3 is TGCAGTGCTAGAGCGATCGGCGGAGAGACCCAGTACTTC.

This clonotype was found many times. The rearrangement links TRBV19 to TRBJ1-2, with D possibly matching TRBD1 (6 bases). The length of the CDR3 is 14 residues. Germline lookup yields CDR1 LNHDA and CDR2 SQIVND (reference sequence). Trimming shortened V by 6 bases and J by 2 bases, and 13 bases separated the two germline ends. CDR3 sequence: CASSPRDNNYGYTF. CDR3 bases: TGTGCCAGTAGCCCTCGGGACAACAACTATGGCTACACCTTC.

As concerns this clonotype: This may be a read error: a much more frequent sequence differs by one nucleotide. Here the CDR3 DNA reads TGTGCCAGCCAGGACAGGGTCGTTCAGCCCCAGCATTTT. Translated, it gives CASQDRVVQPQHF. The J gene is TRBJ1-5, the V gene TRBV12-3 or TRBV12-4, with TRBD1 matching over 8 bases. V gave up 8 bases and J gave up 6 bases; unmatched junction bases: 6. CDR3 size: 13 residues.

This clonotype was recorded at least ten times. The chain links TRBV15 to TRBJ1-5; a weak D match, TRBD1 (6 bases). Germline CDR1 is LNHNV and CDR2 is YYDKDF (reference sequence). The CDR3 consists of 15 residues. Deletions cut 1 base from V and 7 bases from J, with 14 bases between. In nucleotides, the CDR3 is TGTGCCACCAGCAGAGTCGACAGGATTCCCCAGCCCCAGCATTTT. Encoded protein: CATSRVDRIPQPQHF. The variable domain in full, completed from reference TRBV15 and TRBJ1-5, reads DAMVIQNPRYQVTQFGKPVTLSCSQTLNHNVMYWYQQKSSQAPKLLFHYYDKDFNNEADTPDNFQSRRPNTSFCFLDIRSPGLGDTAMYLCATSRVDRIPQPQHFGDGTRLSIL.

This clonotype appeared a few times. The rearrangement links TRBV19 to TRBJ2-7; unclear D gene. V lost 9 bases and J lost 3, with 15 bases in between. From germline, CDR1 is LNHDA and CDR2 SQIVND (reference sequence). CDR3 length equals 13 residues. CDR3 nucleotide sequence: TGTGCCAGCAGTTATAATCCCGGCTACGAGCAGTACTTC. It yields the protein CASSYNPGYEQYF.

The chain employs TRBV12-5 and TRBJ1-2; TRBD1 agrees at 8 bases. Germline V lookup: CDR1 LGHNT, CDR2 FRNRAP. The V and J ends lost 0 bases and 2 bases, in that order; junction bases with no gene match: 8. The CDR3 is 17 residues long. For the CDR3, the DNA is TGTGCTAGTGGTTTGGTACCCAGTGGACAGGGCAACTATGGCTACACCTTC. This encodes CASGLVPSGQGNYGYTF.

This clonotype was seen repeatedly, ten times or more. V and J are TRBV7-9 and TRBJ2-7; 9 bases are a match to TRBD2. CDR3 size: 15 residues. V lost 2 bases and J lost 4; bases outside the gene matches: 6. In germline, CDR1 is SEHNR, CDR2 FQNEAQ (reference sequence). In DNA form, the CDR3 reads TGTGCCAGCAGCTTAAAAGCGGGGGGTTTTTACGAGCAGTACTTC. Its protein product is CASSLKAGGFYEQYF.

This clonotype has ten or more counts. The rearrangement uses TRBV9 and TRBJ1-4; D unresolved. The CDR3 has 15 amino acids. V shed 0 bases and J shed 5 bases, with 11 bases lying between them. CDR1 is SGDLS and CDR2 is YYNGEE in the germline V gene. CDR3 protein: CASSVGQMKNEKLFF. The CDR3, as DNA: TGTGCCAGCAGCGTAGGGCAGATGAAGAATGAAAAACTGTTTTTT.

On this clonotype: Germline is not matched at one junction end, which may reflect a read error. This chain joins TRBV20-1 and TRBJ1-6, with a possible D match to TRBD1 (5 bases). The CDR3 loop spans 14 amino acids. CDR1 and CDR2 (germline): DFQATT, SNEGSKA (reference sequence). Here the CDR3 reads CSARDSPGGSPLHF. CDR3 in DNA: TGCAGTGCTCGAGACTCCCCTGGGGGTTCACCCCTCCACTTT.

Many counts were recorded for this clonotype. This chain uses TRBV20-1 with TRBJ1-1, with unresolved D. The V gene lost 0 bases and the J gene lost 4 bases, with 9 bases spanning the gap. Germline V CDR1 and CDR2: DFQATT, SNEGSKA (reference sequence). CDR3 length: 13 residues. The CDR3 reads CSARENPGTEAFF. CDR3 nucleotide sequence: TGCAGTGCTAGAGAAAACCCTGGCACTGAAGCTTTCTTT.

In this sample, this clonotype turned up many times. The chain links TRBV25-1 to TRBJ1-2; 12 bases agree with TRBD1. Germline CDR1 and CDR2: MGHDK and SYGVNS. The CDR3 spans 15 residues. V lost 2 bases and J lost 5; bases outside the gene matches: 3. CDR3 nucleotide sequence: TGTGCCAGCAGTGAAGGGACAGGGGGCGTGTATGGCTACACCTTC. Translation: CASSEGTGGVYGYTF.

Here the CDR3 reads CSASRDLGSGNTIYF. The CDR3 DNA reads TGCAGTGCTAGTAGGGACTTGGGCTCTGGAAACACCATATATTTT. The chain combines TRBV20-1 with TRBJ1-3; weak D call: TRBD1 (5 bases). Trimming shortened V by 3 bases and J by 0 bases, and 12 bases separated the two germline ends. The CDR3 covers 15 residues. CDR1 and CDR2 from the germline V gene are DFQATT and SNEGSKA (reference sequence).

Of note for this clonotype: The germline gene is not matched at one end of the junction; a read error may be the cause. The chain recombines TRBV11-2 with TRBJ2-7, with 10 bases that match TRBD2. The length of the CDR3 is 15 residues. CDR1 is SGHAT and CDR2 is FQNNGV in the germline V gene. The CDR3 protein is CANSKLAGPRDEQYF. In DNA, the CDR3 is TGTGCCAACAGCAAACTAGCGGGACCTCGGGACGAGCAGTACTTC.

The chain combines TRBV29-1 with TRBJ2-5; 7 bases line up with TRBD2. The CDR3 covers 13 residues. With 1 base clipped from V and 4 bases from J, the junction kept 3 bases outside the gene matches. Germline loops: CDR1 SQVTM, CDR2 ANQGSEA. The CDR3 nucleotides read TGCAGCGTTGAAGCGGGAGGAGGAGAGACCCAGTACTTC. Its translation is CSVEAGGGETQYF.

About this clonotype itself: This may arise from a read error, as a much more abundant clone is one base away. This chain uses TRBV19 with TRBJ2-7; weak D call: TRBD1 (6 bases). Deletions cut 5 bases from V and 0 bases from J, with 14 bases between. The CDR3 has 15 amino acids. Germline V gene data show CDR1 as LNHDA and CDR2 as SQIVND (reference sequence). This chain's CDR3 is CASSVGAGASYEQYF. CDR3 bases: TGTGCCAGTAGTGTCGGGGCAGGGGCCTCCTACGAGCAGTACTTC.

Points on this clonotype: A single base separates this from a much larger clone, so it may be a read error. The CDR3 nucleotides are TGTGCCAGCAGTTTCTCGATCGGGACAGGGGGCTCGCGGTATTTT. This codes for CASSFSIGTGGSRYF. This chain joins TRBV6-2 or TRBV6-3 and TRBJ2-3, with 12 nucleotides matching TRBD1. CDR1 MNHEY and CDR2 SVGEGT come from the germline V gene. The V gene end was trimmed by 4 bases and the J gene end by 14 bases; junction bases not matched to a gene: 13. The CDR3 covers 15 residues.

The CDR3 sequence is CSASPTEAFF. The CDR3 coding sequence is TGCAGTGCTTCACCCACGGAAGCTTTCTTT. The chain recombines TRBV20-1 with TRBJ1-1; no reliable D call. The CDR3 is made up of 10 amino acids. The germline gives CDR1 DFQATT, CDR2 SNEGSKA (reference sequence). Deletions cut 5 bases from V and 8 bases from J, with 9 bases between.

The rearrangement links TRBV7-8 to TRBJ2-7, with 8 positions matching TRBD1. The germline V gene encodes CDR1 SGHVS and CDR2 FQNEAQ. The CDR3 has 13 amino acids. The V segment lost 5 bases and the J segment 3 bases; nucleotides outside the gene matches: 3. The CDR3 loop is CASSQDRDYEQYF. For the CDR3, the DNA is TGTGCCAGCAGCCAGGACAGGGACTACGAGCAGTACTTC.

This chain links TRBV19 with TRBJ2-1; D unresolved. The CDR3 length is 15 residues. V was pared by 3 bases and J by 3 bases, with 12 bases between. Germline CDR1 and CDR2: LNHDA and SQIVND (reference sequence). For the CDR3, the DNA is TGTGCCAGTAGTATCGGGCTCACACTCTACAATGAGCAGTTCTTC. Protein sequence: CASSIGLTLYNEQFF. Supplemented by reference TRBV19 and TRBJ2-1, the full variable domain reads DGGITQSPKYLFRKEGQNVTLSCEQNLNHDAMYWYRQDPGQGLRLIYYSQIVNDFQKGDIAEGYSVSREKKESFPLTVTSAQKNPTAFYLCASSIGLTLYNEQFFGPGTRLTVL.

The rearrangement links TRBV9 to TRBJ1-1; D not resolved. The CDR3 totals 15 residues. Germline V gene sequence: CDR1 SGDLS, CDR2 YYNGEE. V lost 4 bases, J lost 2 bases, and 15 bases lay in between. The CDR3 protein is CASSLTPAGNTEAFF. CDR3 sequence (DNA): TGTGCCAGCAGCTTAACCCCTGCGGGCAACACTGAAGCTTTCTTT. Variable domain in full (rest from reference TRBV9 and TRBJ1-1): DSGVTQTPKHLITATGQRVTLRCSPRSGDLSVYWYQQSLDQGLQFLIQYYNGEERAKGNILERFSAQQFPDLHSELNLSSLELGDSALYFCASSLTPAGNTEAFFGQGTRLTVV.

Many counts were recorded for this clonotype. V gene TRBV24-1 combines with J gene TRBJ1-4; tentative D call: TRBD1 (6 bases). V lost 5 bases and J lost 8, with 8 bases in between. The CDR3 sequence is 12 residues long. Germline V gene data show CDR1 as KGHDR and CDR2 as SFDVKD. The CDR3 sequence: CATSGGGEKLFF. CDR3 DNA sequence: TGTGCCACCAGTGGCGGGGGCGAAAAACTGTTTTTT.